The 15 T cell receptor beta chains presented below share a single source sample, sequenced in a study of T cell responses to AZD1222 COVID-19 vaccine. The table came from immunoSEQ multiplex PCR; TCRdb's copy has only in-frame clones and leaves some out. The sample has roughly 70,000 clones, roughly 87% seen once; the top ten hold 15% to 20%. The sample in question was peripheral blood, obtained on day 0 of AZD1222 vaccination. Every receptor here comes from an adult in good health.

This sequence joins TRBV5-6 and TRBJ2-5, with D uncertain. The V gene's germline CDR1 is SGHDT and CDR2 YYEEEE. Between the trimmed V and J ends, which lost 3 bases and 5 bases, there was a span of 8 bases. The CDR3 spans 12 residues. Written as DNA, the CDR3 is TGTGCCAGCAGCTCCGATCCGGAGACCCAGTACTTC. Protein: CASSSDPETQYF. Based on the CDR3 plus reference TRBV5-6 and TRBJ2-5, the full variable domain is DAGVTQSPTHLIKTRGQQVTLRCSPKSGHDTVSWYQQALGQGPQFIFQYYEEEERQRGNFPDRFSGHQFPNYSSELNVNALLLGDSALYLCASSSDPETQYFGPGTRLLVL.

The rearrangement links TRBV10-1 to TRBJ2-7; 7 nucleotides agree with TRBD1. V was clipped by 1 base and J by 8 bases; unmatched bases: 5. In germline, CDR1 is WNHNN, CDR2 SYGVQD (reference sequence). The length of the CDR3 is 13 residues. CDR3 nucleotides: TGCGCCAGCAGTGAGTACCCACAGGGGAAGCAGTACTTC. Protein sequence: CASSEYPQGKQYF.

V and J are TRBV5-1 and TRBJ2-3, with 8 bases aligning to TRBD1. The CDR3 is 16 amino acids. Germline CDR1 and CDR2: SGHRS and YFSETQ. With V trimmed by 4 bases and J by 5 bases, 12 bases remained unmatched. CDR3 nucleotides: TGCGCCAGCAGCCTAATCCGGACAGGGTCTAAAGATACGCAGTATTTT. Encoded protein: CASSLIRTGSKDTQYF.

Only one count was recorded for this clone. The CDR3 coding sequence is TGTGCCTGGAGTCAAAACACCGGGGAGCTGTTTTTT. It translates to CAWSQNTGELFF. The V call is TRBV30, the J call TRBJ2-2, with D unresolved. Germline lookup yields CDR1 GTSNPN and CDR2 SVGIG (reference sequence). The CDR3 has 12 amino acids. V lost 2 bases and J 2 bases, leaving 3 bases between the germline ends.

The V call is TRBV5-1, the J call TRBJ2-3; TRBD1 aligns across 10 bases. Germline V gives CDR1 SGHRS, CDR2 YFSETQ. V lost 4 bases and J lost 4; bases outside the gene matches: 9. The CDR3 is 16 residues long. The CDR3 nucleotides are TGCGCCAGCAGCGGATCCGGGACAGGGGTGCCAGATACGCAGTATTTT. Its protein is CASSGSGTGVPDTQYF. Based on the CDR3 plus reference TRBV5-1 and TRBJ2-3, the full variable domain is KAGVTQTPRYLIKTRGQQVTLSCSPISGHRSVSWYQQTPGQGLQFLFEYFSETQRNKGNFPGRFSGRQFSNSRSEMNVSTLELGDSALYLCASSGSGTGVPDTQYFGPGTRLTVL.

This chain links TRBV6-5 with TRBJ2-1; TRBD1 agrees at 9 bases. The J segment lost 6 bases and the V segment lost 0 bases, leaving 6 bases of the junction unmatched. The length of the CDR3 is 16 residues. Germline-derived CDR1 and CDR2 are MNHEY and SVGAGI. The CDR3 sequence: CASSYSQGASVNEQFF. CDR3 sequence (DNA): TGTGCCAGCAGTTACTCACAGGGGGCGTCGGTCAATGAGCAGTTCTTC.

The chain uses TRBV11-3 and TRBJ2-7; D unresolved. Germline CDR1 and CDR2: SGHNT and YENEEA. The germline V and J ends were trimmed by 5 bases and 4 bases, with 9 bases remaining between them. This CDR3 is 12 amino acids long. The CDR3 nucleotides read TGTGCCAGCAGCCCCGGTGGGTACGAGCAGTACTTC. This sequence encodes CASSPGGYEQYF.

J is TRBJ2-1 and V is TRBV7-6; D might be TRBD2 (5 bases). The CDR3 is 16 residues long. Trimming removed 0 bases at V and 3 bases at J, with 12 bases between. Germline V gives CDR1 SGHVS, CDR2 FNYEAQ. CDR3 nucleotide sequence: TGTGCCAGCAGCTTAGCAGGACTGAACAACTACAATGAGCAGTTCTTC. Its protein is CASSLAGLNNYNEQFF. Using reference TRBV7-6 and TRBJ2-1 for the parts outside the CDR3, the full variable domain is GAGVSQSPRYKVTKRGQDVALRCDPISGHVSLYWYRQALGQGPEFLTYFNYEAQQDKSGLPNDRFSAERPEGSISTLTIQRTEQRDSAMYRCASSLAGLNNYNEQFFGPGTRLTVL.

This clone occurred a few times. The chain is built from TRBV29-1 and TRBJ1-2, with D possibly being TRBD1 (5 bases). The CDR3 has 13 residues. CDR1 and CDR2 from the germline V gene are SQVTM and ANQGSEA. V was clipped by 3 bases and J by 7 bases, with 15 bases between them. In DNA form, the CDR3 reads TGCAGCGTTGAGAGCGGGGCAGGGCTTGGCTACACCTTC. This gives the protein CSVESGAGLGYTF.

CDR3 DNA: TGCGCCAGCAGCCAAATAGGGGACGGCGCCGAGCAGTACTTC. This translates into CASSQIGDGAEQYF. The chain joins TRBV4-1 to TRBJ2-7; D could derive from TRBD1 or TRBD2 (5 bases each). Per the germline V gene, CDR1 is MGHRA and CDR2 is YSYEKL. The CDR3 sequence is 14 residues long. V was trimmed by 2 bases and J by 6 bases, leaving 14 bases between them.

The chain links TRBV3-1 (or the pseudogene TRBV3-2) to TRBJ1-5; D ambiguous. Trimming shortened V by 1 base and J by 6 bases, and 13 bases separated the two germline ends. The CDR3 is 15 amino acids. Germline loops: CDR1 LGHDT, CDR2 YNNKEL (reference sequence). CDR3 residues: CASSQGVGSGQPQHF. CDR3 bases: TGTGCCAGCAGCCAAGGTGTCGGGTCGGGTCAGCCCCAGCATTTT.

There are a few counts of this clone. V and J are TRBV9 and TRBJ1-2; 9 bases are a match to TRBD1. Losses at the gene ends were 1 base for V and 6 bases for J; bases not matched to a gene: 1. Germline V gene sequence: CDR1 SGDLS, CDR2 YYNGEE. The CDR3 is made up of 13 amino acids. The CDR3 bases are TGTGCCAGCAGCGTAAGGGACAGGGATGGCTACACCTTC. It yields the protein CASSVRDRDGYTF. Supplemented by reference TRBV9 and TRBJ1-2, the full variable domain reads DSGVTQTPKHLITATGQRVTLRCSPRSGDLSVYWYQQSLDQGLQFLIQYYNGEERAKGNILERFSAQQFPDLHSELNLSSLELGDSALYFCASSVRDRDGYTFGSGTRLTVV.

The chain links TRBV6-5 to TRBJ2-7; D tentatively reads TRBD1 or TRBD2 (5 bases each). The CDR3 has 14 amino acids. Germline CDR1 is MNHEY and CDR2 is SVGAGI. V was shortened by 4 bases and J by 3 bases, with 13 bases between the two germline ends. CDR3 sequence: CASSSGSEIYEQYF. The CDR3 DNA follows: TGTGCCAGCAGTTCAGGGAGCGAGATCTACGAGCAGTACTTC.

This chain's CDR3 is CASSLTPPHKSNQPQHF. The CDR3 bases are TGTGCCAGCAGCTTAACCCCCCCCCACAAAAGCAATCAGCCCCAGCATTTT. J is TRBJ1-5 and V is TRBV7-3; D gene ambiguous. V lost 0 bases to trimming and J lost 1 base, with 13 bases between them. CDR3 length: 17 amino acids. Germline values: CDR1 SGHTA, CDR2 FQGTGA.

This clone was seen only a few times. This sequence joins TRBV7-8 and TRBJ1-5; no definite D call. CDR3 size: 18 residues. V lost 1 base, J lost 3 bases, and 19 bases lay in between. CDR1 is SGHVS, CDR2 FQNEAQ, per germline. The CDR3 region is CASSLGGLEGISNQPQHF. In DNA, the CDR3 is TGTGCCAGCAGCTTAGGAGGGTTGGAGGGCATTTCCAATCAGCCCCAGCATTTT.